These 12 T cell receptor beta chains were sequenced from one sample in a study of CD8+CD57+ T cells in acquired aplastic anemia (dated by TCRdb to about 2018). Sequencing took place on an Illumina HiSeq 2000. TCR beta VDJ combination and CDR3 sequence profiling used genomic DNA as the template. TCRdb ran its own pipeline on the public reads, namely fastp trimming at Q25 and MiXCR clone calling, and kept in-frame beta chains. For every CDR3 protein sequence, its rows merge into one entry that carries the most common genes and DNA. Recorded for this sample are about 190,000 distinct CDR3 sequences; approximately 52% of them occurred a single time. The top ten clones comprise around a sixth of the sample. Sequencing was performed on sorted CD4+, CD8+, or CD8+CD57+ T cells (not recorded which) from PBMCs. All receptors come from a human donor in good health, serving as a control.

Of note for this clonotype: Because it lacks the conserved phenylalanine or tryptophan at the end, this CDR3 is likely a read error. This rearrangement joins TRBV2 to TRBJ1-4; 8 nucleotides line up with TRBD1. Trimming cost V 6 bases and J 11 bases; bases outside gene matches: 14. Germline V lookup: CDR1 SNHLY, CDR2 FYNNEI. This CDR3 spans 15 amino acids. CDR3 sequence: CASRLPGTGGEKLFS. The CDR3 nucleotides are TGTGCCAGCAGGCTACCCGGGACAGGAGGTGAGAAACTGTTTTCT.

CDR3 nucleotides: TGCAGTGCCCGCCAAATACAGGGCGCAGATACGCAGTATTTT. This codes for CSARQIQGADTQYF. The chain links TRBV20-1 to TRBJ2-3, with D tentatively TRBD1 (6 bases). The CDR3 spans 14 residues. Germline V gene data show CDR1 as DFQATT and CDR2 as SNEGSKA (reference sequence). Trimming pared 6 bases from V and 4 bases from J, leaving 17 bases between.

The chain couples TRBV7-7 to TRBJ2-1; 9 bases agree with TRBD1. The CDR3 totals 16 residues. V lost 1 base to trimming and J lost 8 bases; unmatched junction nucleotides: 9. Looked up from germline, CDR1 is SSHAT and CDR2 is FNYEAQ (reference sequence). CDR3 amino acids: CASSLVPGTGSHEQFF. The CDR3 DNA reads as TGTGCCAGCAGCTTAGTTCCCGGGACAGGGTCCCATGAGCAGTTCTTC.

In this sample, this clonotype turned up many times. This chain links TRBV7-2 with TRBJ2-7, with TRBD1 identical over 8 bases. V trimming: 4 bases; J trimming: 6 bases; junction bases outside the gene matches: 2. Germline V gene data show CDR1 as SGHTA and CDR2 as FQGNSA. The CDR3 is 12 amino acids. The CDR3 sequence: CASSSGQGEQYF. CDR3 nucleotide sequence: TGTGCCAGCAGCTCCGGACAGGGCGAGCAGTACTTC.

This clonotype was counted at least ten times. The chain couples TRBV6-5 to TRBJ1-5, with D maybe TRBD1 (5 bases). Germline CDR1 MNHEY, CDR2 SVGAGI. Deletions cut 8 bases from V and 6 bases from J, with 20 bases between. The CDR3 spans 15 residues. The DNA of the CDR3 is TGTGCCAGCGCCATTCAGGGAGGCCTAGGTCAGCCCCAGCATTTT. Amino acids: CASAIQGGLGQPQHF.

In this sample, this clonotype turned up once. The DNA is left out, because the CDR3 cannot be placed on it with certainty; the CDR3 is given as TCRdb lists it. The chain carries TRBV7-2 and TRBJ1-1; the table's D call of TRBD1 was not tested on the DNA. Counting both end residues, the CDR3 totals 21 amino acids. Germline CDR1 and CDR2: SGHTA and FQGNSA. The CDR3 region is CASSFYICSAHRGQGNTEAFF.

This clonotype was seen only once. The chain combines TRBV18 with TRBJ1-2; the D gene is possibly TRBD1 (6 bases). The germline V and J ends were trimmed by 3 bases and 6 bases, with 14 bases remaining between them. The germline V gene encodes CDR1 KGHSH and CDR2 LQKENI. The length of the CDR3 is 14 residues. The CDR3 here is CASSPGQTFNGYTF. The CDR3 DNA is TGTGCCAGCTCACCCGGACAGACCTTCAATGGCTACACCTTC.

The J gene is TRBJ2-7, the V gene TRBV15; D tentatively fits TRBD1 or TRBD2 (5 bases each). Germline CDR1 LNHNV, CDR2 YYDKDF (reference sequence). The V end was cut by 3 bases, the J end by 9 bases, with 15 bases between. The CDR3 covers 13 residues. For the CDR3, the DNA is TGTGCCACCAGCAGGGAGAGGGGCCTAGGGCAGTACTTC. Translating gives CATSRERGLGQYF.

The chain is built from TRBV7-9 and TRBJ1-3; D is unclear. Germline V gene sequence: CDR1 SEHNR, CDR2 FQNEAQ (reference sequence). Trimming pared 0 bases from V and 0 bases from J, leaving 9 bases between. The CDR3 totals 16 residues. CDR3 amino acids: CASSLAQPGSGNTIYF. DNA for the CDR3: TGTGCCAGCAGCTTAGCGCAGCCAGGCTCTGGAAACACCATATATTTT.

About this clonotype: In this CDR3 the conserved last residue, phenylalanine or tryptophan, is missing, so a read error is likely. The DNA is left out, because the CDR3 cannot be placed on it with certainty; the CDR3 is given as TCRdb lists it. CDR3 loop: CASSFRES. This chain connects TRBV5-1 to TRBJ1-1; TRBD1 was called by the table and not checked on the DNA. Germline-derived CDR1 and CDR2 are SGHRS and YFSETQ. Termini included, the CDR3 measures 8 amino acids.

The chain recombines TRBV10-3 with TRBJ1-2, with 7 bases lining up with TRBD1. With V trimmed by 2 bases and J by 6 bases, 3 bases remained unmatched. The germline gives CDR1 ENHRY, CDR2 SYGVKD. The CDR3 has 13 residues. The CDR3 spells CAISERTGHGYTF. The DNA of the CDR3 is TGTGCCATCAGTGAGAGGACAGGCCATGGCTACACCTTC.

J is TRBJ2-1 and V is TRBV27; no definite D call. This CDR3 is built from 14 residues. Germline CDR1 MNHEY, CDR2 SMNVEV (reference sequence). V shed 2 bases and J shed 3 bases, with 8 bases lying between them. CDR3 loop: CASSLDTIYNEQFF. In DNA form, the CDR3 reads TGTGCCAGCAGTTTAGACACTATCTACAATGAGCAGTTCTTC.